The text below deals with one T cell receptor beta chain. Antigen: not known. In germline, CDR1 is SGHTA, CDR2 FQGNSA. This CDR3 contains 15 residues. The V end was cut by 0 bases, the J end by 0 bases, with 6 bases between. TCRdb recomputed calls from the reads with MiXCR, one row per CDR3 protein. The table includes more than 650,000 distinct CDR3 sequences, less than 40% detected once. This sample stems from a study of T cell repertoires in cytomegalovirus infection. Looking at the study overall: It was the public TCR beta signatures that indicated both CMV infection and matching HLA type.

Study-wide results and limits: The cumulative frequency of public TCR beta families distinguished individuals who carried CMV together with the relevant HLA.

This sequence joins TRBV7-2 and TRBJ2-1; no firm D call. The origin of this receptor is a human donor in good health (CMV status not recorded). Some clones in this sample may be carry-over from other donors' samples. Sequencing was carried out using PBMCs. The CDR3 coding sequence is TGTGCCAGCAGCTTAGCGGGCTACTCCTACAATGAGCAGTTCTTC. Its protein product is CASSLAGYSYNEQFF.